The 8 T cell receptor beta chains below were found in one sample sequenced in a study of OX40 agonist ivuxolimab in advanced cancers. Repertoires were generated with immunoSEQ multiplex PCR, while TCRdb's copy carries only in-frame clones and drops some. The sample has over 150,000 clones; approximately 94% are singletons. The specimen comprised CD4+ or CD8+ T cells sorted from blood, sampled in a trial of the OX40 agonist ivuxolimab. The receptors shown here come from an adult with an advanced solid tumor such as melanoma, head and neck, liver or kidney cancer.

Only one count was recorded for this clone. This chain connects TRBV28 to TRBJ2-7, with a tentative D call TRBD2 (5 bases). The CDR3 spans 14 residues. Trimming removed 3 bases from V and 3 bases from J, with 12 bases in between. The germline V gene encodes CDR1 MDHEN and CDR2 SYDVKM. CDR3 residues: CASSFSGVNYEQYF. The CDR3 DNA is TGTGCCAGCAGTTTCTCCGGGGTGAACTACGAGCAGTACTTC.

CDR3 region: CASSLSDRVSDNEQFF. Written as DNA, the CDR3 is TGCGCCAGCAGTCTATCCGACAGGGTCAGCGACAATGAGCAGTTCTTC. The chain carries TRBV10-2 and TRBJ2-1, with 7 nucleotides matching TRBD1. CDR3 size: 16 residues. Germline CDR1 reads WSHSY; CDR2 reads SAAADI. V was pared by 5 bases and J by 5 bases, with 12 bases of the junction left unmatched.

The chain couples TRBV7-2 to TRBJ2-3, with 12 bases aligning to TRBD2. The CDR3 contains 16 residues. Germline CDR1 and CDR2: SGHTA and FQGNSA. J was trimmed by 4 bases and V by 1 base; bases with no gene match: 3. The CDR3 nucleotides are TGTGCCAGCAGCTTAGTTCTAGCGGGAGGGCCAGATACGCAGTATTTT. Protein: CASSLVLAGGPDTQYF.

The chain has TRBV12-5 and TRBJ2-1; D might be TRBD2 (6 bases). This CDR3 spans 17 amino acids. Germline-derived CDR1 and CDR2 are LGHNT and FRNRAP. V lost 5 bases to trimming and J lost 10 bases, with 27 bases between them. The CDR3 bases are TGTGCTAGTGGTCCTGAATGGTTGATGGCCTCCGGGGGAGAGCAGTTCTTC. Amino acids: CASGPEWLMASGGEQFF.

The chain uses TRBV7-9 and TRBJ1-2; tentative D call: TRBD1 (5 bases). The CDR3 is 13 amino acids. V was pared by 4 bases and J by 4 bases, with 10 bases between. CDR1 and CDR2 from the germline V gene are SEHNR and FQNEAQ (reference sequence). The CDR3 sequence is CASSSTEIYGYTF. The CDR3 DNA is TGTGCCAGCAGCTCGACAGAAATCTATGGCTACACCTTC.

V usage is TRBV4-1 and J usage is TRBJ2-1; D gene uncertain. Germline CDR1 is MGHRA and CDR2 is YSYEKL. The V gene lost 3 bases and the J gene lost 9 bases, with 6 bases spanning the gap. The length of the CDR3 is 11 residues. The CDR3 loop is CASSHSGEQFF. Written as DNA, the CDR3 is TGCGCCAGCAGCCATAGTGGTGAGCAGTTCTTC.

V gene TRBV30 combines with J gene TRBJ1-1; D is undetermined. CDR1 and CDR2 from the germline V gene are GTSNPN and SVGIG (reference sequence). V was cut by 3 bases and J by 5 bases, with 13 bases left in between. The CDR3 has 13 amino acids. In DNA, the CDR3 is TGTGCCTGGAGGTCGACGGCGGGAACTGAAGCTTTCTTT. Its protein is CAWRSTAGTEAFF.

The CDR3 protein is CASSIVGGTEAFF. The CDR3 DNA is TGTGCCAGTAGTATAGTAGGGGGTACTGAAGCTTTCTTT. This chain uses TRBV19 with TRBJ1-1; possible D gene TRBD1, 6 bases. The CDR3 length is 13 residues. Deletions cut 1 base from V and 5 bases from J, with 8 bases between. In germline, CDR1 is LNHDA, CDR2 SQIVND (reference sequence).